This T cell receptor (beta chain) was sequenced for a study of blood T cells in healthy people across ages. PBMCs numbering at least 6.5 million were isolated per sample. About this clonotype: Its specificity is unknown.

Primers used in a second PCR of about 7 to 12 cycles were a sample-barcoded 5' primer and a J-beta primer mix. TCRdb ran MiXCR on the 5' RACE reads and lists one entry per CDR3 protein. Of roughly 680,000 distinct CDR3 sequences listed, around 52% were seen once; the top ten hold roughly 14%. From germline, CDR1 is SGHTA and CDR2 FQGNSA. This CDR3 comprises 15 residues. Regarding the study as a whole: Long-lived donors had more naive CD4+ cells and higher diversity than aged donors.

The V and J genes are TRBV7-2 and TRBJ2-7, with 15 bases matching TRBD2. The end of the DNA aligns better with TRBJ2-5, so the J call may be wrong. Sequences were obtained from blood. The clonotype originates from a woman older than 75 in good health. CDR3 DNA sequence: TGTGCCAGCAGCCAACGGACTAGCGGGAGGGGGACCCAGTACTTC. Translation: CASSQRTSGRGTQYF.